This TCR beta chain emerged from a study of radiotherapy plus CTLA-4 blockade in lung cancer. This table comes from immunoSEQ multiplex PCR, and its TCRdb copy is limited to in-frame clones, with some not included. The repertoire has 60,000 to 75,000 clones, less than 85% of them found once; the top ten carry about 16%. Study findings and constraints: Dynamics of early blood T cell clones, together with interferon-beta, were reportedly the best predictors of response. There was expansion of tumor-derived TCR clones in blood after radiotherapy plus ipilimumab.

Patients in the study, people with chemo-refractory metastatic non-small-cell lung cancer, received focal radiation plus ipilimumab CTLA-4 blockade. Germline values: CDR1 SGDLS, CDR2 YYNGEE. This CDR3 has 14 amino acids. The V and J ends lost 4 bases and 5 bases respectively, with 14 bases between them. Note on this clone: What it binds is unknown.

This receptor was taken from a human donor with non-small cell lung cancer whose response to radiotherapy plus ipilimumab could not be evaluated. Some clones in this sample may be carry-over from other donors' samples. Sequenced here: peripheral blood, sampled from a patient treated with radiotherapy plus ipilimumab. The chain employs TRBV9 and TRBJ2-3; the D gene is possibly TRBD2 (6 bases). CDR3 protein: CASSTIGTLDTQYF. CDR3 sequence (DNA): TGTGCCAGCAGCACCATAGGGACTCTAGATACGCAGTATTTT.